These T cell receptor beta chains were read from a single sample in a study of T cell responses to AZD1222 COVID-19 vaccine. TCRdb's copy holds only in-frame clones and misses some; the assay was immunoSEQ multiplex PCR. In the table there are 150,000 to 200,000 clones, approximately 90% of which are singletons. The input for sequencing was peripheral blood, taken 28 days after the second dose of the MenACWY control vaccine. The receptors originated from an adult who received the MenACWY meningococcal vaccine as a control. Each CDR3 is given with its conserved first and last residue. Expanded clones get a size class; other rows say once, few or many, or leave the size out.

J: TRBJ1-1; V: TRBV4-3; size: NA; CDR3: CASSDPGQGGTEAFF
J: TRBJ1-6; V: TRBV2; size: few; CDR3: CASSARSLNSPLHF
J: TRBJ2-7; V: TRBV19; size: once; CDR3: CASSLGTSGSYEQYF
J: TRBJ2-1; V: TRBV6-2/TRBV6-3; size: NA; CDR3: CASSSGTSGRLYEQFF
J: TRBJ2-2; V: TRBV5-4; size: NA; CDR3: CASSPNVASNTGELFF
J: TRBJ2-7; V: TRBV5-1; size: NA; CDR3: CASSLRIGGAGAAYEQYF
J: TRBJ2-4; V: TRBV7-6; size: NA; CDR3: CASSPGQGRIQYF
J: TRBJ2-2; V: TRBV19; size: NA; CDR3: CACQPAGINTGELFF
J: TRBJ1-2; V: TRBV4-3; size: NA; CDR3: CASSQDLWTWGYGYTF
J: TRBJ1-6; V: TRBV6-5; size: NA; CDR3: CASSSLESPLHF
J: TRBJ2-7; V: TRBV24-1; size: NA; CDR3: CATSPRDGTYEQYF
J: TRBJ1-2; V: TRBV24-1; size: NA; CDR3: CATSDLGGDGYTF
J: TRBJ1-2; V: TRBV28; size: NA; CDR3: CASSSGGLHGYTF
J: TRBJ1-1; V: TRBV12-3/TRBV12-4; size: NA; CDR3: CASRKPEIEAFF
J: TRBJ1-5; V: TRBV18; size: NA; CDR3: CASSPGGRGDQPQHF
J: TRBJ1-4; V: TRBV2; size: NA; CDR3: CASRGDRVNPTNEKLFF
J: TRBJ2-2; V: TRBV5-4; size: NA; CDR3: CASSQDRPNTGELFF
J: TRBJ2-7; V: TRBV5-6; size: NA; CDR3: CASSLFSGRASYEQYF
J: TRBJ2-1; V: TRBV28; size: NA; CDR3: CASTSSSYNEQFF
J: TRBJ1-5; V: TRBV3-1/TRBV3-2; size: NA; CDR3: CASSPDTVNQPQHF
J: TRBJ1-5; V: TRBV19; size: few; CDR3: CASSYGKSLSNQPQHF
J: TRBJ2-5; V: TRBV11-2; size: once; CDR3: CASSPRTVQETQYF
J: TRBJ2-7; V: TRBV10-3; size: NA; CDR3: CAISPGLAGDEQYF
J: TRBJ1-4; V: TRBV9; size: NA; CDR3: CASSLEGGNEKLFF
J: TRBJ2-7; V: TRBV29-1; size: few; CDR3: CSVGSLPGSYEQYF
J: TRBJ2-7; V: TRBV10-3; size: NA; CDR3: CAISYRGPYEQYF
J: TRBJ2-3; V: TRBV20-1; size: NA; CDR3: CSALSTDTQYF
J: TRBJ2-3; V: TRBV28; size: NA; CDR3: CASTDTGADTQYF
J: TRBJ1-6; V: TRBV6-5; size: NA; CDR3: CASSPNRRDPPLHF
J: TRBJ1-3; V: TRBV19; size: once; CDR3: CASNRGSGNTIYF
J: TRBJ1-6; V: TRBV6-5; size: NA; CDR3: CASTLNRDHSPLHF
J: TRBJ1-5; V: TRBV4-3; size: NA; CDR3: CASSQDYGPSQPQHF
J: TRBJ1-5; V: TRBV7-2; size: few; CDR3: CASSPPGGANQPQHF
J: TRBJ2-3; V: TRBV29-1; size: NA; CDR3: CSVAIGTGFTDTQYF
J: TRBJ1-2; V: TRBV7-2; size: once; CDR3: CASSLGYGFGYTF
J: TRBJ2-1; V: TRBV28; size: NA; CDR3: CASSHSWHEQFF
J: TRBJ1-5; V: TRBV18; size: NA; CDR3: CASSPPGRDQPQHF
J: TRBJ1-3; V: TRBV7-9; size: NA; CDR3: CASSSIWGLGNTIYF
J: TRBJ1-5; V: TRBV6-5; size: once; CDR3: CASSYSAGNQPQHF
J: TRBJ1-4; V: TRBV28; size: NA; CDR3: CASDNTEEKLFF
J: TRBJ2-1; V: TRBV6-4; size: NA; CDR3: CASSDGTGPFAYEQFF
J: TRBJ1-5; V: TRBV11-2; size: NA; CDR3: CASSQTGGQPQHF
J: TRBJ2-7; V: TRBV30; size: once; CDR3: CAWSVQGASEQYF
J: TRBJ2-3; V: TRBV11-2; size: NA; CDR3: CASSFTMGLAESYTQYF
J: TRBJ1-1; V: TRBV7-2; size: NA; CDR3: CASSFLEGNTEAFF
J: TRBJ2-2; V: TRBV21-1; size: once; CDR3: CASSKVDTVTGELFF
J: TRBJ2-7; V: TRBV27; size: NA; CDR3: CASSLLSTGEQYF
J: TRBJ1-5; V: TRBV27; size: NA; CDR3: CASSTQLPSNQPQHF
J: TRBJ1-1; V: TRBV6-5; size: NA; CDR3: CASRRLEGSAEAFF